The sequence of this T cell receptor beta chain was determined in a study of beta chain features in type 1 diabetes. The investigators reverse transcribed all of the isolated RNA, so they sequenced expressed TCRB transcripts. The assay was immunoSEQ multiplex PCR, and TCRdb's table has in-frame clones only and misses some. The repertoire holds 970,000 or so clones, with roughly a sixth as singletons. The germline V and J ends were trimmed by 1 base and 7 bases, with 15 bases remaining between them. Per the germline V gene, CDR1 is SGDLS and CDR2 is YYNGEE. The CDR3 extends over 15 amino acids. This clone was detected a few times.

The chain has TRBV9 and TRBJ2-1; D perhaps matches TRBD1 (5 bases). The sequence derives from a woman under 30 in good health. The specimen sequenced was naive CD4+ T cells from blood. The CDR3 DNA reads as TGTGCCAGCAGCGTAAAGGGGTCTAGTGGTAATGAGCAGTTCTTC. This sequence encodes CASSVKGSSGNEQFF. Using reference TRBV9 and TRBJ2-1 for the parts outside the CDR3, the full variable domain is DSGVTQTPKHLITATGQRVTLRCSPRSGDLSVYWYQQSLDQGLQFLIQYYNGEERAKGNILERFSAQQFPDLHSELNLSSLELGDSALYFCASSVKGSSGNEQFFGPGTRLTVL.